This T cell receptor (beta chain) was observed in a study of blood T cell repertoires in COVID-19. Study at large: The study drew acute and convalescent COVID-19 samples from the United States, Italy and Spain. The cDNA or gDNA used as material had been derived from T cells, B-cell-depleted T cells, or PBMCs.

Under the authors' procedure: Estimated nucleated cell counts came from reference gene primer amplification. This table comes from immunoSEQ multiplex PCR, and its TCRdb copy is limited to in-frame clones, with some not included. The DNA gave D and trimming, while V, J and clone size come from that table. The top ten clones hold approximately 24% of a sample with 88,000 or so clones, roughly 80% of them seen once. Unmatched junction bases numbered 11, after V lost 6 bases and J lost 5 bases. Germline CDR1 is MDHEN and CDR2 is SYDVKM. The CDR3 spans 16 residues. This clone is a singleton in its sample.

The sequenced material came from peripheral blood. The genes are TRBV28 and TRBJ2-2; 8 bases line up with TRBD2. The receptor's source is a human donor in a cohort sampled during active COVID-19. This chain's CDR3 is CASSPRASGRTGELFF. Here the CDR3 DNA reads TGTGCCAGCAGCCCCCGGGCTAGCGGGCGGACCGGGGAGCTGTTTTTT. Using reference TRBV28 and TRBJ2-2 for the parts outside the CDR3, the full variable domain is DVKVTQSSRYLVKRTGEKVFLECVQDMDHENMFWYRQDPGLGLRLIYFSYDVKMKEKGDIPEGYSVSREKKERFSLILESASTNQTSMYLCASSPRASGRTGELFFGEGSRLTVL.